This T cell receptor (beta chain) emerged from a study of control samples from healthy donors and cancer patients. TCRdb keeps only in-frame clones here, not all; method: immunoSEQ multiplex PCR. The profile shows approximately 100,000 clones, approximately 92% of them singletons. V was clipped by 2 bases and J by 2 bases, with 13 bases between them. This CDR3 is built from 16 residues. Per germline, CDR1 MGHDK and CDR2 SYGVNS. The specimen sequenced was blood. The V and J genes are TRBV25-1 and TRBJ1-5, with D tentatively TRBD1 (5 bases). This receptor was identified in a human donor in good health. The donor label of this sample is uncertain. CDR3 DNA sequence: TGTGCCAGCAGTGAAGCCGGGGCCGGAGGCAATCAGCCCCAGCATTTT. Translating it yields CASSEAGAGGNQPQHF.